These 17 T cell receptor beta chains were sequenced from one sample in a study of blood T cell repertoires in COVID-19. Method: immunoSEQ multiplex PCR; TCRdb's copy keeps in-frame clones and lacks some. Among approximately 140,000 clones, roughly 88% were seen once, and the ten largest hold about 2.1%. Sequenced sample: peripheral blood. The receptors originated from a man aged 70-80 years with active COVID-19.

The V call is TRBV19, the J call TRBJ2-1; 8 bases agree with TRBD2. CDR3 length: 14 amino acids. Germline V gene sequence: CDR1 LNHDA, CDR2 SQIVND (reference sequence). Trimming cost V 8 bases and J 9 bases; bases outside gene matches: 12. The CDR3 DNA sequence: TGTGCCAGTCGTCCGGGACTAGAAAGGACTGAGCAGTTCTTC. This codes for CASRPGLERTEQFF.

This sequence joins TRBV27 and TRBJ2-7; maybe TRBD1 (6 bases). This CDR3 has 17 residues. Germline lookup yields CDR1 MNHEY and CDR2 SMNVEV (reference sequence). V lost 0 bases, J lost 7 bases, and 22 bases lay in between. The DNA of the CDR3 is TGTGCCAGCAGTTTATCGAACGTTTGGGGGCTAGATAGGGAGCAGTACTTC. It translates to CASSLSNVWGLDREQYF.

The rearrangement links TRBV28 to TRBJ2-5, with TRBD1 matching over 7 bases. J was trimmed by 2 bases and V by 2 bases; bases with no gene match: 2. This CDR3 is 14 amino acids long. Looked up from germline, CDR1 is MDHEN and CDR2 is SYDVKM. This CDR3 reads CASSLRDSQETQYF. DNA for the CDR3: TGTGCCAGCAGTTTAAGGGACAGTCAAGAGACCCAGTACTTC.

This sequence joins TRBV29-1 and TRBJ2-7, with 7 nucleotides matching TRBD1. The J segment lost 2 bases and the V segment lost 0 bases, leaving 4 bases of the junction unmatched. The germline V gene has CDR1 SQVTM and CDR2 ANQGSEA. The CDR3 length is 14 residues. The CDR3 loop reads CSVEDDREAYEQYF. DNA for the CDR3: TGCAGCGTTGAAGACGACAGGGAAGCCTACGAGCAGTACTTC.

The chain joins TRBV28 to TRBJ1-2; D possibly corresponds to TRBD1 (5 bases). Trimming pared 1 base from V and 4 bases from J, leaving 19 bases between. Germline V lookup: CDR1 MDHEN, CDR2 SYDVKM. The CDR3 length is 17 residues. CDR3 coding DNA: TGTGCCAGCAGTTTATTTAACAGGCCGGGAGTGGGCTATGGCTACACCTTC. Translation gives CASSLFNRPGVGYGYTF.

V gene TRBV18 combines with J gene TRBJ2-7; 7 bases map to TRBD2. Trimming took 11 bases from V and 2 from J; bases not matched to a gene: 9. This CDR3 has 13 residues. The V gene's germline CDR1 is KGHSH and CDR2 LQKENI. In DNA, the CDR3 is TGTGCCTCAGCGGGGCAACAGACCTACGAGCAGTACTTC. Translated: CASAGQQTYEQYF.

The rearrangement joins TRBV9 to TRBJ1-5, with D tentatively TRBD1 (5 bases). V was trimmed by 0 bases and J by 7 bases, leaving 11 bases between them. This CDR3 spans 14 amino acids. Germline loops: CDR1 SGDLS, CDR2 YYNGEE. CDR3 protein: CASSVGYGGQPQHF. For the CDR3, the DNA is TGTGCCAGCAGCGTAGGGTACGGGGGGCAGCCCCAGCATTTT.

The chain carries TRBV27 and TRBJ2-7; the D gene is possibly TRBD2 (5 bases). The CDR3 loop spans 15 amino acids. Germline assignment: CDR1 MNHEY and CDR2 SMNVEV (reference sequence). The ends were cut back, 2 bases at V and 2 bases at J, with 13 bases in the middle. The CDR3, as DNA: TGTGCCAGCAGTTTAAGAGAGGGAACGCCCTACGAGCAGTACTTC. Amino acids: CASSLREGTPYEQYF.

The chain employs TRBV6-5 and TRBJ1-2; 12 nucleotides align to TRBD1. The junction had 7 bases not matched to a gene; V was cut back by 7 bases and J by 7 bases. The CDR3 is made up of 14 amino acids. Germline-derived CDR1 and CDR2 are MNHEY and SVGAGI. The CDR3 sequence: CASTRGQGALGYTF. CDR3 DNA sequence: TGTGCCAGCACCCGGGGACAGGGGGCGCTTGGCTACACCTTC.

The chain joins TRBV7-9 to TRBJ1-3; 7 bases align to TRBD1. CDR1 and CDR2 from the germline V gene are SEHNR and FQNEAQ (reference sequence). The CDR3 spans 12 residues. V was pared by 5 bases and J by 11 bases, with 6 bases of the junction left unmatched. As DNA, the CDR3 is TGTGCCAGCAGCGTACAGGGGACCGCCATATATTTT. Translating it yields CASSVQGTAIYF. The complete variable domain, with remaining parts taken from reference TRBV7-9 and TRBJ1-3, reads DTGVSQNPRHKITKRGQNVTFRCDPISEHNRLYWYRQTLGQGPEFLTYFQNEAQLEKSRLLSDRFSAERPKGSFSTLEIQRTEQGDSAMYLCASSVQGTAIYFGEGSWLTVV.

This sequence joins TRBV19 and TRBJ2-3; the match to TRBD2 covers 7 bases. The V and J ends lost 6 bases and 6 bases, in that order; junction bases with no gene match: 18. This CDR3 is built from 17 residues. Germline lookup yields CDR1 LNHDA and CDR2 SQIVND (reference sequence). As DNA, the CDR3 is TGTGCCAGTAGGGGCGGAAACTTGGGCCTAGCGGCGGATACGCAGTATTTT. Residues: CASRGGNLGLAADTQYF.

The gene calls are TRBV7-2 and TRBJ2-3; 8 bases match TRBD2. The germline CDR1 and CDR2 sequences are SGHTA and FQGNSA. This CDR3 is 16 amino acids long. With 1 base clipped from V and 6 bases from J, the junction kept 9 bases outside the gene matches. CDR3 coding DNA: TGTGCCAGCAGCTTAGTGAGTAGCGGGGTTCGGGATACGCAGTATTTT. Its translation is CASSLVSSGVRDTQYF.

This clone has only one observation. The chain is built from TRBV28 and TRBJ1-2; TRBD1 matches at 7 bases. J gave up 5 bases and V 3 bases, and 6 bases lay outside the gene matches. The CDR3 runs 14 residues. CDR1 and CDR2 from the germline V gene are MDHEN and SYDVKM. The CDR3 here is CASSLGTAQYGYTF. CDR3 DNA: TGTGCCAGCAGTTTGGGGACAGCTCAATATGGCTACACCTTC.

CDR3 sequence (DNA): TGCGCCAGCAGCTTGGTACGACAGGCAGGGGTCTACAATGAGCAGTTCTTC. Its protein product is CASSLVRQAGVYNEQFF. This sequence joins TRBV5-1 and TRBJ2-1; a weak D match, TRBD1 (6 bases). The V and J ends lost 0 bases and 3 bases respectively, with 16 bases between them. Looked up from germline, CDR1 is SGHRS and CDR2 is YFSETQ. CDR3 length: 17 residues.

The V and J genes are TRBV5-5 and TRBJ2-1, with 8 bases matching TRBD1. Per the germline V gene, CDR1 is SGHKS and CDR2 is YYEKEE (reference sequence). Trimming at V came to 4 bases and at J to 13 bases, leaving 7 bases not matched to a gene. The CDR3 is 12 amino acids. This chain's CDR3 is CASSLDRGRQFF. The CDR3, as DNA: TGTGCCAGCAGCCTTGACAGGGGTCGTCAGTTCTTC.

The rearrangement uses TRBV5-1 and TRBJ2-2; unclear D gene. Trimming took off 4 bases at V and 6 bases at J, with 10 bases between the two ends. Germline CDR1 reads SGHRS; CDR2 reads YFSETQ. The CDR3 has 13 residues. CDR3 coding DNA: TGCGCCAGCAGCCAAGACTGGTCCGGGGAGCTGTTTTTT. Translated, it gives CASSQDWSGELFF. The full variable domain, with the rest looked up from reference TRBV5-1 and TRBJ2-2, is KAGVTQTPRYLIKTRGQQVTLSCSPISGHRSVSWYQQTPGQGLQFLFEYFSETQRNKGNFPGRFSGRQFSNSRSEMNVSTLELGDSALYLCASSQDWSGELFFGEGSRLTVL.

The chain combines TRBV9 with TRBJ2-1; D unclear. CDR1 is SGDLS and CDR2 is YYNGEE in the germline V gene. V dropped 0 bases and J dropped 5 bases, with 9 bases sitting between them. The length of the CDR3 is 14 residues. CDR3 region: CASSVGLSNNEQFF. The DNA for the CDR3 is TGTGCCAGCAGCGTAGGACTCAGCAACAATGAGCAGTTCTTC. Full variable domain (outside the CDR3, taken from reference TRBV9 and TRBJ2-1): DSGVTQTPKHLITATGQRVTLRCSPRSGDLSVYWYQQSLDQGLQFLIQYYNGEERAKGNILERFSAQQFPDLHSELNLSSLELGDSALYFCASSVGLSNNEQFFGPGTRLTVL.